Below are 16 T cell receptor beta chains sequenced from a single sample in a study of blood T cell repertoires in COVID-19. Clones were read by immunoSEQ multiplex PCR, and TCRdb kept only the in-frame ones, dropping some. The data show about 130,000 clones, more than 75% seen once. Sequences were obtained from peripheral blood. The receptor source for this set is a woman aged 70-85 years with COVID-19, enrolled during active disease.

This clone was seen a few times. This chain joins TRBV2 and TRBJ1-6; D is possibly TRBD1 (6 bases). CDR3 length: 16 residues. V gave up 0 bases and J gave up 8 bases, with 14 bases separating them. Germline CDR1 and CDR2: SNHLY and FYNNEI. CDR3 sequence reads: CASSEAGAGRDSPLHF. CDR3 in DNA: TGTGCCAGCAGTGAAGCGGGGGCAGGGAGGGATTCACCCCTCCACTTT.

CDR3 amino acids: CASSPNPPGGSTGEQYF. The DNA for the CDR3 is TGTGCCAGCTCACCCAACCCGCCGGGGGGCTCGACGGGGGAGCAGTACTTC. The chain links TRBV18 to TRBJ2-7; D possibly corresponds to TRBD2 (7 bases). This CDR3 region has 17 residues. Trimming stripped 3 bases from V and 7 bases from J, with 25 bases between. Germline CDR1 reads KGHSH; CDR2 reads LQKENI.

This clone turned up a few times. V usage is TRBV6-2 or TRBV6-3 and J usage is TRBJ1-2; 7 nucleotides agree with TRBD1. Trimming removed 2 bases from V and 4 bases from J; junction bases left unmatched: 7. This CDR3 contains 15 residues. The V gene's germline CDR1 is MNHEY and CDR2 SVGEGT. The DNA of the CDR3 is TGTGCCAGCAGTTACCGGGACAGTCCTCGCTATGGCTACACCTTC. Translating it yields CASSYRDSPRYGYTF.

The CDR3: CASSLRNTDTQYF. In nucleotides, the CDR3 is TGTGCCAGCAGCTTGCGGAACACAGATACGCAGTATTTT. The chain combines TRBV7-9 with TRBJ2-3; D remains ambiguous. The V end lost 3 bases, the J end lost 2 bases, and 6 bases lay between the germline ends. In germline, CDR1 is SEHNR, CDR2 FQNEAQ (reference sequence). The CDR3 runs 13 residues.

The chain couples TRBV2 to TRBJ2-3; 10 bases match TRBD2. Germline V gives CDR1 SNHLY, CDR2 FYNNEI. The length of the CDR3 is 13 residues. V trimming: 4 bases; J trimming: 12 bases; junction bases outside the gene matches: 7. The chain's CDR3 is CASSVGTSVPQYF. The CDR3 DNA reads as TGTGCCAGCAGTGTGGGGACTAGCGTCCCTCAGTATTTT.

The chain carries TRBV7-3 and TRBJ2-3, with 7 bases aligning to TRBD2. V dropped 3 bases and J dropped 2; count of bases not matched to a gene: 2. CDR3 length equals 14 residues. The germline gives CDR1 SGHTA, CDR2 FQGTGA. The CDR3 spells CASSLGLPTDTQYF. The CDR3 coding sequence is TGTGCCAGCAGCTTGGGACTACCCACAGATACGCAGTATTTT.

This clone has just one count. This rearrangement joins TRBV30 to TRBJ2-6; D unclear. With 7 bases removed from V and 0 bases from J, the gap between germline ends came to 13 bases. The CDR3 has 15 residues. CDR1 and CDR2 (germline): GTSNPN, SVGIG (reference sequence). The CDR3 protein is CASDSLGSGANVLTF. In DNA form, the CDR3 reads TGTGCCTCCGACTCCTTAGGCTCTGGGGCCAACGTCCTGACTTTC. The entire variable domain, with the rest obtained from reference TRBV30 and TRBJ2-6, is as follows: SQTIHQWPATLVQPVGSPLSLECTVEGTSNPNLYWYRQAAGRGLQLLFYSVGIGQISSEVPQNLSASRPQDRQFILSSKKLLLSDSGFYLCASDSLGSGANVLTFGAGSRLTVL.

V usage is TRBV18 and J usage is TRBJ2-7, with a weak D call TRBD1 (6 bases). The CDR3 runs 13 residues. The germline V and J ends were trimmed by 7 bases and 5 bases, with 15 bases remaining between them. Germline-derived CDR1 and CDR2 are KGHSH and LQKENI. CDR3 sequence reads: CASLRTVADEQYF. CDR3 bases: TGTGCCAGCTTGCGGACAGTGGCGGACGAGCAGTACTTC. Drawing the rest from reference TRBV18 and TRBJ2-7, the complete variable domain is NAGVMQNPRHLVRRRGQEARLRCSPMKGHSHVYWYRQLPEEGLKFMVYLQKENIIDESGMPKERFSAEFPKEGPSILRIQQVVRGDSAAYFCASLRTVADEQYFGPGTRLTVT.

This chain joins TRBV9 and TRBJ1-1; D gene ambiguous. CDR1 and CDR2 (germline): SGDLS, YYNGEE. CDR3 length: 14 amino acids. V was cut by 0 bases and J by 4 bases, with 10 bases left in between. Here the CDR3 DNA reads TGTGCCAGCAGCGTAGAGGCGGGAGGCACTGAAGCTTTCTTT. Translated: CASSVEAGGTEAFF.

The rearrangement links TRBV6-2 or TRBV6-3 to TRBJ1-5; 9 bases map to TRBD1. Per the germline V gene, CDR1 is MNHEY and CDR2 is SVGEGT. Losses at the gene ends were 6 bases for V and 3 bases for J; bases not matched to a gene: 12. The length of the CDR3 is 17 residues. In DNA form, the CDR3 reads TGTGCCAGCAGCCGAGGGACAGGGACGGGGATCAATCAGCCCCAGCATTTT. Translation: CASSRGTGTGINQPQHF.

The chain links TRBV29-1 to TRBJ1-1; 12 nucleotides agree with TRBD1. V lost 7 bases to trimming and J lost 5 bases; unmatched junction nucleotides: 5. The germline CDR1 and CDR2 sequences are SQVTM and ANQGSEA. The CDR3 contains 13 residues. The CDR3 DNA reads TGCAGCGCCGAGGGACAGGGGGCTACTGAAGCTTTCTTT. It is translated as CSAEGQGATEAFF. Full variable domain (missing parts from reference TRBV29-1 and TRBJ1-1): SAVISQKPSRDICQRGTSLTIQCQVDSQVTMMFWYRQQPGQSLTLIATANQGSEATYESGFVIDKFPISRPNLTFSTLTVSNMSPEDSSIYLCSAEGQGATEAFFGQGTRLTVV.

This clone showed up just a few times. The V and J genes are TRBV9 and TRBJ1-2; TRBD1 agrees at 8 bases. CDR3 length: 14 amino acids. Germline lookup yields CDR1 SGDLS and CDR2 YYNGEE. Trimming removed 6 bases from V and 8 bases from J; junction bases left unmatched: 12. This CDR3 is CASTLSQGVGGYTF. DNA of the CDR3: TGTGCCAGCACCCTGTCACAGGGGGTAGGCGGCTACACCTTC.

The J gene is TRBJ1-6, the V gene TRBV27; the D gene is possibly TRBD1 (5 bases). V was cut by 5 bases and J by 3 bases, with 14 bases left in between. Germline CDR1 MNHEY, CDR2 SMNVEV (reference sequence). The CDR3 runs to 16 residues. The CDR3 is CASSMGGSGYNSPLHF. For the CDR3, the DNA is TGTGCCAGCAGTATGGGGGGGTCCGGCTATAATTCACCCCTCCACTTT.

The chain employs TRBV9 and TRBJ1-1; weak D call: TRBD1 (6 bases). The V and J ends lost 3 bases and 7 bases respectively, with 13 bases between them. This CDR3 has 13 residues. Germline values: CDR1 SGDLS, CDR2 YYNGEE. The CDR3, as DNA: TGTGCCAGCAGCGCCCGTGGGGGCAGTGAAGCTTTCTTT. It encodes CASSARGGSEAFF.

This clone was recorded only once. The J gene is TRBJ1-2, the V gene TRBV6-5, with D perhaps TRBD1 (6 bases). Germline loops: CDR1 MNHEY, CDR2 SVGAGI. The CDR3 contains 15 residues. Trimming cost V 0 bases and J 6 bases, with 14 bases left between them. CDR3 bases: TGTGCCAGCAGTTACTCGGCACAGGGAGTAGATGGCTACACCTTC. This sequence encodes CASSYSAQGVDGYTF.

This chain links TRBV4-3 with TRBJ2-7; 8 nucleotides match TRBD2. The J segment lost 1 base and the V segment lost 4 bases, leaving 9 bases of the junction unmatched. Germline V gene data show CDR1 as LGHNA and CDR2 as YSLEER. This CDR3 is built from 16 residues. The CDR3 DNA is TGCGCCAGCAGCCCCGGGAGGGGGAGCCTATCCTACGAGCAGTACTTC. Translation gives CASSPGRGSLSYEQYF.